This T cell receptor (beta chain) originates from a study of blood T cell repertoires in COVID-19. Across the whole study: The study drew acute and convalescent COVID-19 samples from the United States, Italy and Spain. T cells, B-cell-depleted T cells, or PBMCs supplied cDNA or gDNA.

In the original processing: Amplified reference gene primers provided the basis for estimating nucleated cell counts. Sequencing used immunoSEQ multiplex PCR; TCRdb keeps in-frame clones, though not all of them. V and J calls plus clone size are reproduced from that table; the DNA served to infer D and trimming. The sample holds around 50,000 clones, 70% to 90% seen once. CDR1 SEHNR and CDR2 FQNEAQ come from the germline V gene (reference sequence). Trimming cost V 3 bases and J 7 bases, with 10 bases left between them. The CDR3 sequence is 13 residues long. The receptor's source is a human donor in a cohort sampled during active COVID-19. Sequenced input: peripheral blood. The chain has TRBV7-9 and TRBJ1-5, with no clear D. The chain's CDR3 is CASSFRIGQPQHF. The CDR3, as DNA: TGTGCCAGCAGCTTCAGAATCGGGCAGCCCCAGCATTTT.